This T cell receptor (beta chain) is from a study of cytotoxic CD8 clonotypes in ibrutinib-treated CLL. About the study: The subjects consisted of approximately twelve relapsed/refractory and roughly 15 treatment-naive individuals, with approximately 17 IGHV unmutated. Investigators reported about 24 partial and 2 complete responses; after median roughly 70 months, about 15 patients remained remitted and 12 progressed. Study observations and caveats: Upon ibrutinib response clonality rose, and upon progression it fell back toward baseline.

Germline CDR1 GTSNPN, CDR2 SVGIG (reference sequence). CDR3 size: 11 residues. Deletions cut 3 bases from V and 7 bases from J, with 9 bases between. A few counts support this clone. Antigen: not known. Assay used: immunoSEQ multiplex PCR; TCRdb lists only in-frame clones, some missing. The sample lists 85,000 or so clones, about 85% occurring once. The sample was PBMCs, taken after 12 months of ibrutinib treatment. The sequence came from a human donor with chronic lymphocytic leukemia. The chain links TRBV30 to TRBJ1-2, with D hard to call. CDR3 region: CAWRWAVGYTF. CDR3 DNA sequence: TGTGCCTGGAGGTGGGCTGTTGGCTACACCTTC.